The clone carrying this T cell receptor (beta chain) was recorded many times. Antigen unknown. The sample comes from a study of identical twins. A universal primer site came from template switching; cDNA carried unique molecular identifiers. TCRdb ran MiXCR on the 5' RACE reads and lists one entry per CDR3 protein. Of hundreds of thousands of distinct CDR3 sequences in the sample, roughly 6.6% were seen once. General study points: Within twin pairs, the out-of-frame alpha sequences they shared showed excess low generation probability. Excess sharing between twins was weaker in beta out-of-frame sequences.

Trimming stripped 2 bases from V and 7 bases from J, with 8 bases between. The CDR3 loop spans 13 amino acids. CDR1 ENHRY and CDR2 SYGVKD come from the germline V gene. This sample was shared with a second study, whose subject was yellow fever vaccine responses in identical twins.

This chain links TRBV10-3 with TRBJ2-2, with D tentatively TRBD2 (5 bases). Sequencing was carried out using PBMCs. This receptor was identified in a young woman in good health. CDR3 bases: TGTGCCATCAGTGAGACTGGGAGCGGGGAGCTGTTTTTT. This translates into CAISETGSGELFF.